This T cell receptor (beta chain) derives from a study of blood T cell repertoires in COVID-19. Generated by immunoSEQ multiplex PCR, the TCRdb table keeps only in-frame clones and is missing some. The table lists about 160,000 clones, around 85% of them singletons. The specimen was peripheral blood. The clonotype originates from a man between 60 and 70 years old with active or convalescent COVID-19.

CDR3 bases: TGTGCCAGCAGCTTGACTAGCGGGAGAGAGACCCAGTACTTC. This translates into CASSLTSGRETQYF. V usage is TRBV5-4 and J usage is TRBJ2-5, with 11 bases that match TRBD2. Germline CDR1 is SGHNT and CDR2 is YYREEE (reference sequence). The ends lost 1 base at V and 4 bases at J; junction bases unmatched: 0. The CDR3 is 14 amino acids.